The sequence of this T cell receptor (beta chain) was determined in a study of control samples from healthy donors and cancer patients. Germline V gene sequence: CDR1 SGHNT, CDR2 YENEEA. The CDR3 extends over 16 amino acids. With 5 bases removed from V and 1 base from J, the gap between germline ends came to 17 bases. Produced via immunoSEQ multiplex PCR; TCRdb's table is partial and in-frame only. The sample yields tens of thousands of clones, around 84% seen once. The rearrangement joins TRBV11-3 to TRBJ1-1; D is uncertain. The source of this sequence is a man between 50 and 59 years old in good health. The material sequenced was blood. In DNA form, the CDR3 reads TGTGCCAGCAGCCTAGGGCGGCCACCTAAGAACACTGAAGCTTTCTTT. It translates to CASSLGRPPKNTEAFF.